This passage covers 15 T cell receptor beta chains from one sample sequenced in a study of blood T cells in healthy people across ages. It was with a sample-barcoded 5' primer and a J-beta primer mix that a second PCR of roughly 7 to 12 cycles was run. TCRdb re-called the 5' RACE reads with MiXCR, one entry per CDR3 protein. The sample records 850,000 or so distinct CDR3 sequences, 29% being singletons. The sequenced material came from blood. The receptors stem from an elderly woman in good health.

The gene calls are TRBV7-8 and TRBJ2-1, with TRBD2 matching 14 bases. In germline, CDR1 is SGHVS, CDR2 FQNEAQ. The CDR3 is 17 residues long. Trimming at V came to 8 bases and at J to 4 bases, leaving 10 bases not matched to a gene. CDR3 in DNA: TGTGCCAGCTGCAGACTAGCGGGAGGGCCGGAGTACAATGAGCAGTTCTTC. Its protein is CASCRLAGGPEYNEQFF.

The chain joins TRBV2 to TRBJ2-3; D is unresolved. Germline V gene data show CDR1 as SNHLY and CDR2 as FYNNEI. This CDR3 has 12 amino acids. The ends were cut back, 6 bases at V and 5 bases at J, with 9 bases in the middle. In nucleotides, the CDR3 is TGTGCCAGCAGGGTGGTGGGAGATACGCAGTATTTT. It is translated as CASRVVGDTQYF.

The chain carries TRBV7-9 and TRBJ2-7; TRBD2 agrees at 14 bases. CDR3 size: 16 residues. Trimming removed 1 base from V and 6 bases from J; junction bases left unmatched: 5. From germline, CDR1 is SEHNR and CDR2 FQNEAQ (reference sequence). CDR3 protein: CASSLGGGLAGAEQYF. The CDR3 nucleotides are TGTGCCAGCAGCTTAGGTGGGGGACTAGCGGGGGCCGAGCAGTACTTC.

This clonotype showed up many times. A junction boundary mismatches the germline segment, possibly from a read error. This chain links TRBV11-1 with TRBJ2-1; D uncertain. Looked up from germline, CDR1 is SGHAT and CDR2 is FQDESV (reference sequence). The length of the CDR3 is 12 residues. CDR3 DNA: TGTGCCAGCAGTAACTCCAACAATGAGCAGTTCTTC. Amino acid sequence: CASSNSNNEQFF.

This clonotype appeared many times. The J gene is TRBJ2-5, the V gene TRBV6-2 or TRBV6-3; unclear D gene. The CDR3 extends over 12 amino acids. Trimming removed 4 bases from V and 6 bases from J, with 9 bases in between. CDR1 MNHEY and CDR2 SVGEGT come from the germline V gene. The CDR3 loop reads CASSFGGKTQYF. CDR3 nucleotide sequence: TGTGCCAGCAGTTTTGGCGGAAAGACCCAGTACTTC.

In this sample, this clonotype turned up many times. CDR3 protein: CSARLGGGFRDYEQYF. The CDR3 DNA follows: TGCAGTGCTAGATTGGGCGGGGGGTTCAGAGACTACGAGCAGTACTTC. The V call is TRBV20-1, the J call TRBJ2-7; TRBD2 matches 8 bases. After removal of 2 bases from V and 3 bases from J, the junction contained 12 bases not matched to a gene. The CDR3 has 16 amino acids. Per the germline V gene, CDR1 is DFQATT and CDR2 is SNEGSKA (reference sequence).

The sample holds a few counts of this clonotype. The V and J genes are TRBV20-1 and TRBJ1-5, with TRBD1 identical over 10 bases. Germline V gives CDR1 DFQATT, CDR2 SNEGSKA (reference sequence). J was trimmed by 5 bases and V by 5 bases; bases with no gene match: 9. The length of the CDR3 is 15 residues. For the CDR3, the DNA is TGCAGTGCTCCTCGACAGGGGGCGAGGGATCAGCCCCAGCATTTT. It translates to CSAPRQGARDQPQHF.

The table lists this clonotype with many counts. The chain joins TRBV7-2 to TRBJ1-5; D remains unclear. The V gene lost 1 base and the J gene lost 2 bases, with 6 bases spanning the gap. This CDR3 comprises 14 residues. Germline lookup yields CDR1 SGHTA and CDR2 FQGNSA. The CDR3 coding sequence is TGTGCCAGCAGCTTAGGGCCAGGCAATCAGCCCCAGCATTTT. The encoded protein is CASSLGPGNQPQHF.

This clonotype has a count of ten or more. The CDR3 protein is CASRIYGTQYF. DNA of the CDR3: TGTGCCAGCAGAATCTATGGGACCCAGTACTTC. This chain joins TRBV28 and TRBJ2-5; D remains ambiguous. V was cut by 6 bases and J by 7 bases, with 9 bases left in between. Per the germline V gene, CDR1 is MDHEN and CDR2 is SYDVKM. The CDR3 contains 11 residues.

The CDR3 DNA reads TGTGCCTGGAGTGTACGGAGGGACACTGAAGCTTTCTTT. Translated: CAWSVRRDTEAFF. The V gene is TRBV30, the J gene TRBJ1-1; D not certain. V shed 0 bases and J shed 3 bases, with 8 bases lying between them. The CDR3 spans 13 residues. Looked up from germline, CDR1 is GTSNPN and CDR2 is SVGIG (reference sequence).

This clonotype was picked up many times. The chain recombines TRBV3-1 with TRBJ2-1; TRBD1 matches 9 bases. The CDR3 is 16 residues long. Unmatched junction bases numbered 4, after V lost 1 base and J lost 3 bases. Germline V gene lookup returns CDR1 LGHDT and CDR2 YNNKEL (reference sequence). CDR3 sequence: CASSQGDRVGYNEQFF. DNA for the CDR3: TGTGCCAGCAGCCAAGGGGACAGGGTGGGCTACAATGAGCAGTTCTTC.

The genes are TRBV29-1 and TRBJ2-2; D unclear. Germline CDR1 reads SQVTM; CDR2 reads ANQGSEA. This CDR3 comprises 13 residues. V lost 6 bases to trimming and J lost 4 bases, with 12 bases between them. CDR3 nucleotide sequence: TGCAGCGTGAGACCCTCGGGCACCGGGGAGCTGTTTTTT. It codes for CSVRPSGTGELFF.

This clonotype was picked up many times. The chain joins TRBV18 to TRBJ2-1; 7 bases agree with TRBD1. The length of the CDR3 is 16 residues. CDR1 and CDR2 from the germline V gene are KGHSH and LQKENI. The V segment lost 3 bases and the J segment 6 bases; nucleotides outside the gene matches: 11. The CDR3 sequence: CASSPRDSPSGNEQFF. The DNA of the CDR3 is TGTGCCAGCTCACCCAGGGACAGTCCCTCGGGCAATGAGCAGTTCTTC.

This clonotype showed up many times. The chain couples TRBV12-3 or TRBV12-4 to TRBJ1-5, with no clear D. The length of the CDR3 is 14 residues. V was shortened by 2 bases and J by 5 bases, with 10 bases between the two germline ends. The CDR3 DNA is TGTGCCAGCAGTTTAATAGGATTATATCAGCCCCAGCATTTT. Amino acids: CASSLIGLYQPQHF.

J is TRBJ2-5 and V is TRBV15, with 9 bases matching TRBD2. Looked up from germline, CDR1 is LNHNV and CDR2 is YYDKDF (reference sequence). V was pared by 3 bases and J by 11 bases, with 13 bases of the junction left unmatched. The CDR3 is 15 amino acids. The CDR3 region is CATSSPAGGPNEQYF. DNA for the CDR3: TGTGCCACCAGCAGTCCGGCGGGGGGGCCGAATGAGCAGTACTTC.